This TCR beta chain was sequenced for a study of blood T cell repertoires in COVID-19. Study details: Samples representing acute and convalescent COVID-19 were sourced from the United States, Italy and Spain. The analysed material was cDNA or gDNA that came from T cells, B-cell-depleted T cells, or PBMCs.

CDR1 is SGHTA, CDR2 FQGTGA, per germline. The CDR3 extends over 15 amino acids. The trim removed 6 bases at V and 4 bases at J, leaving 9 bases unmatched. Patients at the Seattle site were enrolled during active infection and followed longitudinally. Original data processing: Quantification of nucleated cells was approximated via reference gene primer amplification. Using immunoSEQ multiplex PCR, the repertoire was profiled, and TCRdb retains in-frame clones only, with some absent. The V and J calls and clone size were taken over from that table, and D and trimming were inferred from the DNA. In the table there are more than 95,000 clones, roughly four fifths of which are singletons.

The sequencing sample was made of peripheral blood. V gene TRBV7-3 combines with J gene TRBJ2-3, with TRBD2 matching over 8 bases. The receptor was isolated from an elderly man with COVID-19, enrolled during active disease. CDR3 in DNA: TGTGCCAGCAGAAAAGTAGCGGGAAGGGCAGATACGCAGTATTTT. Its protein is CASRKVAGRADTQYF.